These 28 T cell receptor beta chains came from one sample sequenced in a study of blood T cell repertoires in COVID-19 (dated by TCRdb to 2018 to 2020). Receptor libraries were prepared by the immunoSEQ multiplex PCR assay. TCRdb retrieved this table from immuneACCESS and kept in-frame rearrangements only. Not all clones are present; in checked studies, unresolved V genes account for under half, and no reason is known for the remainder. This sample has roughly 200,000 clones in its table, and approximately 85% of those were observed once. The ten most abundant clones make up around 3% of the sample. The sequencing input was peripheral blood. These receptors originate from a man aged 60-69 years with acute or convalescent COVID-19.

The chain has TRBV5-4 and TRBJ1-2; D is unclear. Trimming took off 1 base at V and 8 bases at J, with 15 bases between the two ends. CDR1 SGHNT and CDR2 YYREEE come from the germline V gene (reference sequence). The CDR3 extends over 14 amino acids. CDR3 DNA: TGTGCCAGCAGCTTGCTTTCCTCTCCTAGGGGCTACACCTTC. Protein: CASSLLSSPRGYTF.

The V gene is TRBV24-1, the J gene TRBJ2-5; 7 bases are shared with TRBD1. The CDR3 runs 17 residues. CDR1 and CDR2 (germline): KGHDR, SFDVKD. With V trimmed by 0 bases and J by 4 bases, 10 bases remained unmatched. The CDR3 loop reads CATSDLLTGVLGETQYF. The CDR3 DNA reads as TGTGCCACCAGTGATTTGTTAACAGGGGTTTTGGGAGAGACCCAGTACTTC.

The chain uses TRBV7-2 and TRBJ2-3; maybe TRBD2 (6 bases). Between the trimmed V and J ends, which lost 2 bases and 3 bases, there was a span of 18 bases. The CDR3 runs 17 residues. Germline V lookup: CDR1 SGHTA, CDR2 FQGNSA. DNA of the CDR3: TGTGCCAGCAGCTTATACTTCCTAAGCGGGCAGACAGATACGCAGTATTTT. Translated: CASSLYFLSGQTDTQYF.

This clone showed up just a few times. V usage is TRBV19 and J usage is TRBJ2-2, with D possibly matching TRBD2 (5 bases). V lost 8 bases, J lost 2 bases, and 12 bases lay in between. The CDR3 length is 14 residues. Germline values: CDR1 LNHDA, CDR2 SQIVND (reference sequence). The chain's CDR3 is CASSQRTNTGELFF. The CDR3 nucleotides read TGTGCCAGTTCTCAGCGGACTAACACCGGGGAGCTGTTTTTT.

The V and J genes are TRBV4-1 and TRBJ2-1; D possibly corresponds to TRBD2 (6 bases). The CDR3 sequence is 16 residues long. Germline CDR1 reads MGHRA; CDR2 reads YSYEKL. V was pared by 4 bases and J by 0 bases, with 13 bases between. CDR3: CASSPRGGSSYNEQFF. In nucleotides, the CDR3 is TGCGCCAGCAGCCCGCGGGGCGGTAGCTCCTACAATGAGCAGTTCTTC.

The V call is TRBV9, the J call TRBJ2-5, with 13 bases lining up with TRBD2. The CDR3 is 16 residues long. Germline assignment: CDR1 SGDLS and CDR2 YYNGEE. V was clipped by 3 bases and J by 9 bases; unmatched bases: 11. The chain's CDR3 is CASSAGGLAGREAQYF. The CDR3, as DNA: TGTGCCAGCAGCGCCGGGGGACTAGCGGGACGCGAGGCCCAGTACTTC.

The rearrangement joins TRBV27 to TRBJ1-4, with TRBD1 as a possible D gene (6 bases). Germline lookup yields CDR1 MNHEY and CDR2 SMNVEV (reference sequence). CDR3 size: 19 residues. V lost 6 bases, J lost 1 base, and 24 bases lay in between. The DNA for the CDR3 is TGTGCCAGCAGCAATACCCCGTGGGGGCCCGGGGTAACTAATGAAAAACTGTTTTTT. Its translation is CASSNTPWGPGVTNEKLFF. Looking up the rest from reference TRBV27 and TRBJ1-4 gives the full variable domain: EAQVTQNPRYLITVTGKKLTVTCSQNMNHEYMSWYRQDPGLGLRQIYYSMNVEVTDKGDVPEGYKVSRKEKRNFPLILESPSPNQTSLYFCASSNTPWGPGVTNEKLFFGSGTQLSVL.

CDR3 nucleotide sequence: TGTGCTAGTGGTTTGGGACAGGCGTCCTACAATGAGCAGTTCTTC. Its translation: CASGLGQASYNEQFF. The chain combines TRBV12-5 with TRBJ2-1; possibly TRBD1 for D (6 bases). The V gene's germline CDR1 is LGHNT and CDR2 FRNRAP. The V gene lost 1 base and the J gene lost 1 base, with 8 bases spanning the gap. The CDR3 loop spans 15 amino acids.

This chain uses TRBV19 with TRBJ1-5; 7 nucleotides align to TRBD1. CDR3 size: 13 residues. Germline CDR1 LNHDA, CDR2 SQIVND (reference sequence). Trimming cost V 6 bases and J 9 bases; bases outside gene matches: 8. CDR3 sequence (DNA): TGTGCCAGTAGCACGGACAGGACTACGCCCCAGCATTTT. Protein: CASSTDRTTPQHF.

As to this clone: One end of the junction varies from germline; a read error may be responsible. This sequence joins TRBV7-9 and TRBJ1-2, with D possibly being TRBD1 (5 bases). Germline V gene lookup returns CDR1 SEHNR and CDR2 FQNEAQ (reference sequence). The CDR3 covers 14 residues. This chain's CDR3 is CASSLAGLLYGYTF. The CDR3 coding sequence is TGTGCCAGCAGTTTAGCGGGACTGCTCTATGGCTACACCTTC.

This clone was recorded once. V and J are TRBV7-9 and TRBJ2-7, with 11 bases fitting TRBD1. The V and J ends lost 5 bases and 8 bases, in that order; junction bases with no gene match: 8. Germline V lookup: CDR1 SEHNR, CDR2 FQNEAQ (reference sequence). The length of the CDR3 is 14 residues. This CDR3 is CASSPGQGARKQYF. The CDR3 DNA reads TGTGCCAGCAGCCCTGGACAGGGGGCTAGGAAGCAGTACTTC.

The CDR3 region has the DNA TGTGCCAGCAGCCCGCGGGACAGGGGACCCTCTCCCCTCCACTTT. Protein sequence: CASSPRDRGPSPLHF. This chain uses TRBV5-4 with TRBJ1-6; 10 nucleotides match TRBD1. This CDR3 is built from 15 residues. Germline lookup yields CDR1 SGHNT and CDR2 YYREEE (reference sequence). Germline trimming cut 4 bases from V and 13 bases from J; bases unmatched to any gene: 11.

The chain employs TRBV19 and TRBJ2-3; no clear D. This CDR3 spans 14 amino acids. Trimming stripped 5 bases from V and 2 bases from J, with 11 bases between. Germline V gene lookup returns CDR1 LNHDA and CDR2 SQIVND (reference sequence). The CDR3 DNA reads TGTGCCAGTAGTCCTTCCAGCGCCACAGATACGCAGTATTTT. It encodes CASSPSSATDTQYF.

The V call is TRBV27, the J call TRBJ1-2; 9 bases match TRBD1. The germline V gene encodes CDR1 MNHEY and CDR2 SMNVEV (reference sequence). V lost 6 bases to trimming and J lost 2 bases; unmatched junction nucleotides: 10. The CDR3 length is 16 residues. CDR3 in DNA: TGTGCCAGCAGCCAACCCCGACAGGGGGGGAACTATGGCTACACCTTC. Residues: CASSQPRQGGNYGYTF.

The genes are TRBV29-1 and TRBJ2-5, with 8 nucleotides matching TRBD1. This CDR3 has 15 amino acids. V was pared by 7 bases and J by 4 bases, with 14 bases of the junction left unmatched. The germline CDR1 and CDR2 sequences are SQVTM and ANQGSEA. The CDR3 here is CSAPARTGRRETQYF. The CDR3 nucleotides are TGCAGCGCACCGGCCCGGACAGGGCGACGAGAGACCCAGTACTTC.

V and J are TRBV13 and TRBJ2-7; no clear D gene. Germline CDR1 PRHDT, CDR2 FYEKMQ (reference sequence). V gave up 1 base and J gave up 2 bases, with 9 bases separating them. The CDR3 has 14 amino acids. CDR3 coding DNA: TGTGCCAGCAGCTTAGTGGCAAACCCCTACGAGCAGTACTTC. The encoded protein is CASSLVANPYEQYF.

The chain has TRBV19 and TRBJ2-7, with 7 positions matching TRBD1. V lost 5 bases to trimming and J lost 1 base; unmatched junction nucleotides: 5. Germline CDR1 and CDR2: LNHDA and SQIVND (reference sequence). The CDR3 spans 14 residues. The CDR3 DNA follows: TGTGCCAGTAGTTACAGGGGACGATCCTACGAGCAGTACTTC. Amino acids: CASSYRGRSYEQYF.

Remarks on this clone: The junction departs from germline at one end; a sequencing error may be responsible. V is TRBV7-7 and J is TRBJ2-7, with 10 bases matching TRBD1. Per germline, CDR1 SSHAT and CDR2 FNYEAQ (reference sequence). The CDR3 runs to 15 residues. CDR3 DNA sequence: TGTGCTAGCAGTTCCGGACAGGGGGTAAGGGACGAGCAGTACTTC. It encodes CASSSGQGVRDEQYF.

The chain couples TRBV5-4 to TRBJ2-3; 12 bases fit TRBD2. CDR3 size: 16 residues. Germline loops: CDR1 SGHNT, CDR2 YYREEE (reference sequence). V lost 0 bases, J lost 4 bases, and 3 bases stayed unmatched. For the CDR3, the DNA is TGTGCCAGCAGCTTGGCGTCTAGCGGGAGGGCAGATACGCAGTATTTT. This gives the protein CASSLASSGRADTQYF.

There are a few counts of this clone. The rearrangement joins TRBV11-2 to TRBJ2-3; D ambiguous. The V gene lost 3 bases and the J gene lost 4 bases, with 5 bases spanning the gap. CDR1 SGHAT and CDR2 FQNNGV come from the germline V gene. This CDR3 is built from 12 residues. The CDR3 loop reads CASSFSADTQYF. The CDR3 DNA is TGTGCCAGCAGCTTCAGTGCAGATACGCAGTATTTT. Using reference TRBV11-2 and TRBJ2-3 for the parts outside the CDR3, the full variable domain is EAGVAQSPRYKIIEKRQSVAFWCNPISGHATLYWYQQILGQGPKLLIQFQNNGVVDDSQLPKDRFSAERLKGVDSTLKIQPAKLEDSAVYLCASSFSADTQYFGPGTRLTVL.

The chain recombines TRBV3-1 (or the pseudogene TRBV3-2) with TRBJ2-2; 8 bases map to TRBD2. CDR1 is LGHDT and CDR2 is YNNKEL in the germline V gene (reference sequence). J was trimmed by 7 bases and V by 4 bases; bases with no gene match: 14. The CDR3 loop spans 17 amino acids. In DNA form, the CDR3 reads TGTGCCAGCAGCCTTCCGGTTGGCGGGAGGAGGATCGGGGAGCTGTTTTTT. This encodes CASSLPVGGRRIGELFF.

This rearrangement joins TRBV7-2 to TRBJ2-4; 8 bases are a match to TRBD2. The germline CDR1 and CDR2 sequences are SGHTA and FQGNSA. With 3 bases clipped from V and 7 bases from J, the junction kept 11 bases outside the gene matches. CDR3 length equals 16 residues. In DNA, the CDR3 is TGTGCCAGCAGCTTGAGTGCGGGGGGCCGGAGTAACATTCAGTACTTC. It encodes CASSLSAGGRSNIQYF.

This clone was picked up one time. The V and J genes are TRBV5-1 and TRBJ1-2, with D maybe TRBD1 (6 bases). Germline V gene lookup returns CDR1 SGHRS and CDR2 YFSETQ. Trimming took 0 bases from V and 10 from J, leaving 13 bases between them. The CDR3 consists of 13 residues. CDR3 protein: CASSLERAGDYTF. The CDR3 DNA is TGCGCCAGCAGCTTGGAGCGCGCAGGGGACTACACCTTC.

This chain joins TRBV9 and TRBJ2-7, with TRBD2 identical over 14 bases. This CDR3 comprises 15 residues. Germline lookup yields CDR1 SGDLS and CDR2 YYNGEE. V was pared by 4 bases and J by 5 bases, with 5 bases of the junction left unmatched. This CDR3 is CASSPGTSGSNEQYF. As DNA, the CDR3 is TGTGCCAGCAGCCCCGGGACTAGCGGGAGCAACGAGCAGTACTTC. Full variable domain (missing parts from reference TRBV9 and TRBJ2-7): DSGVTQTPKHLITATGQRVTLRCSPRSGDLSVYWYQQSLDQGLQFLIQYYNGEERAKGNILERFSAQQFPDLHSELNLSSLELGDSALYFCASSPGTSGSNEQYFGPGTRLTVT.

This chain connects TRBV6-1 to TRBJ2-3; TRBD1 matches at 10 bases. Germline-derived CDR1 and CDR2 are MNHNS and SASEGT. With 3 bases clipped from V and 5 bases from J, the junction kept 17 bases outside the gene matches. This CDR3 is 19 amino acids long. Here the CDR3 DNA reads TGTGCCAGCAGTGACCCGACATGGGACAGGGGCCCGAGGGAAGATACGCAGTATTTT. Encoded protein: CASSDPTWDRGPREDTQYF.

The chain has TRBV6-5 and TRBJ2-7; TRBD2 might be the D (5 bases). Germline V lookup: CDR1 MNHEY, CDR2 SVGAGI. V lost 6 bases, J lost 0 bases, and 12 bases lay in between. The CDR3 runs to 14 residues. The CDR3 nucleotides read TGTGCCAGCAGCTTCCTTGGGAGCTCCTACGAGCAGTACTTC. Translation gives CASSFLGSSYEQYF.

The CDR3: CASSLWLAGDTDTQYF. The CDR3 DNA sequence: TGTGCCAGCAGCTTATGGCTAGCGGGAGACACAGATACGCAGTATTTT. The chain joins TRBV7-9 to TRBJ2-3; 10 nucleotides match TRBD2. V gave up 2 bases and J gave up 2 bases; unmatched junction bases: 4. In germline, CDR1 is SEHNR, CDR2 FQNEAQ (reference sequence). The CDR3 extends over 16 amino acids.

The chain employs TRBV19 and TRBJ1-1, with unresolved D. Trimming removed 4 bases from V and 6 bases from J, with 18 bases in between. Germline V lookup: CDR1 LNHDA, CDR2 SQIVND (reference sequence). This CDR3 contains 15 residues. As DNA, the CDR3 is TGTGCCAGTAGTAGCCTTGGAGGGATAGGCTCTGAAGCTTTCTTT. It specifies CASSSLGGIGSEAFF.